The rows below give T cell receptor beta chains drawn from one sample of a study of brain metastases from non-small cell lung cancer. Measured with immunoSEQ multiplex PCR; TCRdb has only the in-frame clones, and not every one. The table includes several thousand clones, about 86% detected once. The sample was primary lung tumor tissue. The source of these receptors is a donor aged 40 or over with non-small cell lung cancer. The CDR3 runs from the conserved cysteine through the conserved F or W. Fields, in order: CDR3 length, J gene, D gene, clone size, V gene, CDR3 DNA, CDR3 protein. D genes are given only for firm matches. Where a row states a size, it is once, few, many or the class of an expanded clone; other rows omit it.

15 TRBJ1-2 . . TRBV2 TGTGCCAGCAGTGAGAGGGGCGGACTTGGCTATGGCTACACCTTC CASSERGGLGYGYTF
13 TRBJ1-1 . . TRBV6-5 TGTGCCAGCAGTTTCCCTGGACAGCGTGAAGCTTTCTTT CASSFPGQREAFF
13 TRBJ2-5 TRBD2 . TRBV6-5 TGTGCCAGCAGCCGGACTAGCGCAGAGACTCAGTACTTC CASSRTSAETQYF
15 TRBJ2-1 . . TRBV5-1 TGCGCCAGCAGCTTGTTGGGGGGGCAAGTCGATGAGCAGTTCTTC CASSLLGGQVDEQFF
13 TRBJ2-2 . . TRBV27 TGTGCCAGCAGGAGGGCGAACACCGGGGAGCTGTTTTTT CASRRANTGELFF
15 TRBJ2-5 . . TRBV5-4 TGTGCCAGCAGCCCTATAGGAGGGCAGCAAGAGACCCAGTACTTC CASSPIGGQQETQYF
15 TRBJ2-6 TRBD2 . TRBV6-5 TGTGCCAGCAGTCGCATAGGACGGGGGGTCAACGTCCTGACTTTC CASSRIGRGVNVLTF
18 TRBJ2-6 TRBD1 . TRBV4-3 TGCGCCAGCAGCCAAGACCTTGACAGGGGCTCTGGGGCCAACGTCCTGACTTTC CASSQDLDRGSGANVLTF
14 TRBJ1-5 TRBD1 . TRBV19 TGTGCCAGTAGTATCACAGGGGACAATCAGCCCCAGCATTTT CASSITGDNQPQHF
15 TRBJ2-3 . . TRBV6-5 TGTGCCAGCAGTTATTCAGGGACCCGCACAGATACGCAGTATTTT CASSYSGTRTDTQYF
14 TRBJ1-2 . . TRBV27 TGTGCCAGCAGTCAGCGGGACGGGAACTATGGCTACACCTTC CASSQRDGNYGYTF
15 TRBJ2-1 TRBD1 . TRBV2 TGTGCCAGCAAGCTCGGGACAGGGGACTACAATGAGCAGTTCTTC CASKLGTGDYNEQFF
14 TRBJ1-5 . . TRBV6-4 TGTGCCAGCAGTCCCGACAGCTCCAATCAGCCCCAGCATTTT CASSPDSSNQPQHF
14 TRBJ1-1 . once TRBV7-9 TGTGCCAGCAGCTTAGCGGGGGGAGGAACTGAAGCTTTCTTT CASSLAGGGTEAFF
12 TRBJ2-1 . . TRBV29-1 TGCAGCGGTAGGACTAACTACAATGAGCAGTTCTTC CSGRTNYNEQFF
14 TRBJ1-2 . . TRBV4-3 TGCGCCAGCAGGCCCGCTGGGGGCAGCTATGGCTACACCTTC CASRPAGGSYGYTF
14 TRBJ1-4 . . TRBV15 TGTGCCACCAGCTCCCGGACTACCAATGAAAAACTGTTTTTT CATSSRTTNEKLFF
12 TRBJ1-1 . . TRBV20-1 TGCAGTGCTAGTAAGGAGAACACTGAAGCTTTCTTT CSASKENTEAFF
12 TRBJ2-4 . . TRBV28 TGTGCCAGCAGGGGGGACGGAGACATTCAGTACTTC CASRGDGDIQYF
19 TRBJ2-5 TRBD2 . TRBV10-3 TGTGCCATCAGTGACGATTTTAGCGGGTCCCTTAGACCCCAAGAGACCCAGTACTTC CAISDDFSGSLRPQETQYF
12 TRBJ1-2 . . TRBV20-1 TGCAGTGCTAGTCGGGACATACATGGCTACACTTTC CSASRDIHGYTF
12 TRBJ1-1 . . TRBV10-3 TGTGTCATCAGTGAGATCTTAGGTGAAGCTTTCTTT CVISEILGEAFF
15 TRBJ1-2 . . TRBV19 TGTGCCAGTAGTATATTTGTGCGAGACAGAGAAGGCTACACCTTC CASSIFVRDREGYTF
15 TRBJ1-2 . . TRBV5-4 TGTGCCAGCAGCACTGGACAGACCGATAGGTATGGCTACACCTTC CASSTGQTDRYGYTF
16 TRBJ1-1 TRBD1 . TRBV27 TGTGCCAGCAGTTTCCGGGACAGGGGGCGGAACACTGAAGCTTTCTTT CASSFRDRGRNTEAFF
13 TRBJ1-1 . . TRBV10-2 TGCGCCAGCCGCAGAATCATGAACACTGAAGCTTTCTTT CASRRIMNTEAFF
14 TRBJ1-6 . . TRBV4-1 TGCGCCAGCAGCCAAGCCGTATCCAATTCACCCCTCCACTTT CASSQAVSNSPLHF
11 TRBJ2-3 . . TRBV7-9 TGTGCCAGCAGCGAGGCCGATACGCAGTATTTT CASSEADTQYF
11 TRBJ1-2 . . TRBV29-1 TGCAGCGTTTACCAGGGTGAGGGCTACACCTTC CSVYQGEGYTF
15 TRBJ2-3 TRBD2 . TRBV7-9 TGTGCCAGCAGCCCCCAGGGACTAGACACAGATACGCAGTATTTT CASSPQGLDTDTQYF
15 TRBJ2-7 . . TRBV7-9 TGTGCCAGCAGCTTAGCGCAGGGCAGGGCCTACGAGCAGTACTTC CASSLAQGRAYEQYF
14 TRBJ2-2 TRBD2 . TRBV29-1 TGCAGCGCTCGGACTAGCGGGAGCGGTGGGGAGCTGTTTTTT CSARTSGSGGELFF
12 TRBJ2-2 . . TRBV21-1 TGTGCCACCCCCCGCCAGTCTGGGGAGCTGTTTTTT CATPRQSGELFF
14 TRBJ2-5 . . TRBV5-1 TGCGCCAGCAGCTTAGCGGTCCTCCAAGAGACCCAGTACTTC CASSLAVLQETQYF
14 TRBJ2-1 . . TRBV29-1 TGCAGCGTTGGCGGGATCCTCTCCTACAATGAGCAATTCTTC CSVGGILSYNEQFF
15 TRBJ2-2 . . TRBV4-3 TGCGCCAGCAGCCAAGGCGTCACTAGTACTGGGGAGCTGTTTTTT CASSQGVTSTGELFF
16 TRBJ1-5 TRBD1 . TRBV3-1/TRBV3-2 TGTGCCAGCAGCCTCGGACAGGTTGGGGGCAATCAGCCCCAGCATTTT CASSLGQVGGNQPQHF
15 TRBJ2-2 TRBD2 . TRBV7-2 TGTGCCAGCAGCTTCGGGAGCGGGAGGGGCGGGGAGCTGTTTTTT CASSFGSGRGGELFF
13 TRBJ2-2 . . TRBV7-3 TGTGCCAGCTCCGGGCAGGGCTCCGGGGAGCTGTTTTTT CASSGQGSGELFF
15 TRBJ1-5 TRBD1 once TRBV28 TGTGCCAGCAGTTTACGGGTCGGGACAGGAAGGCCCCAGCATTTT CASSLRVGTGRPQHF
12 TRBJ1-5 . few TRBV30 TGTGCCTGGAGTTACAGAAATCAGCCCCAGCATTTT CAWSYRNQPQHF
13 TRBJ1-6 TRBD1 . TRBV14 TGTGCCAGCAGCCAGCAATGGGACAGCACCCTCCACTTT CASSQQWDSTLHF
13 TRBJ2-7 TRBD1 . TRBV10-3 TGTGCCACCCGAGAGGGGGCATCCTACGAGCAGTACTTC CATREGASYEQYF
13 TRBJ2-7 . . TRBV7-8 TGTGCCAGCAGCTGGAGAACTAATGGGGAGCAGTACTTC CASSWRTNGEQYF
13 TRBJ2-7 . . TRBV28 TGTGCCAGCTCTGGGACGCCAACCTACGAGCAGTACTTC CASSGTPTYEQYF